This T cell receptor (beta chain) is from a study of cytomegalovirus exposure and HLA in healthy donors. 13 Jbeta primers and 60 Vbeta primers were used for the PCR. TCRdb keeps only in-frame clones here, not all; method: immunoSEQ multiplex PCR. The sample lists approximately 210,000 clones; roughly 82% were seen once. Trimming at V came to 5 bases and at J to 0 bases, leaving 3 bases not matched to a gene. This CDR3 spans 15 amino acids. Germline V gene lookup returns CDR1 MNHEY and CDR2 SVGAGI. This chain uses TRBV6-5 with TRBJ2-1; 8 bases are shared with TRBD1. The sequencing input was PBMCs. The clonotype comes from a man between 35 and 55 years old in good health and CMV-seropositive. CDR3 sequence: CASSRTGSSYNEQFF. The DNA of the CDR3 is TGTGCCAGCAGTCGGACAGGGAGCTCCTACAATGAGCAGTTCTTC.